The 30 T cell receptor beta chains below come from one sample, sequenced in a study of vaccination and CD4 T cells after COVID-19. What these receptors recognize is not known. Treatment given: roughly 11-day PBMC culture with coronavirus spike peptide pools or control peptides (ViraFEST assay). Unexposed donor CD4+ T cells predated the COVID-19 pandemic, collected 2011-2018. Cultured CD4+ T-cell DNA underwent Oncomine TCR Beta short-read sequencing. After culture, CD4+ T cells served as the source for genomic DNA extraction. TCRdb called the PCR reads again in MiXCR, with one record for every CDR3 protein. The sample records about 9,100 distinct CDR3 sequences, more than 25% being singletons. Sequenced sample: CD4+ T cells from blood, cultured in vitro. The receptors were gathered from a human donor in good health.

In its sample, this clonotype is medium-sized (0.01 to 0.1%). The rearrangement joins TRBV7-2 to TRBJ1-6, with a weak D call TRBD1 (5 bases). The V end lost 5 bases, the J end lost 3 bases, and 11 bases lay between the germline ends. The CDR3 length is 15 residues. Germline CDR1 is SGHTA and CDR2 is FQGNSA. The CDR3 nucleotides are TGTGCCAGCAGCGGACATAACGGCTATAATTCACCCCTCCACTTT. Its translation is CASSGHNGYNSPLHF.

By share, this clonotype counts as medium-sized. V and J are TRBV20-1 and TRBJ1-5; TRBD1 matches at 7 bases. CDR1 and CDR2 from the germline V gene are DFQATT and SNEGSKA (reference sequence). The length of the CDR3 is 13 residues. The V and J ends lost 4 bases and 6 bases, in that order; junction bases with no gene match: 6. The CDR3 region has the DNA TGCAGTGCTATTACAGGGGTAAGTCAGCCCCAGCATTTT. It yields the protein CSAITGVSQPQHF.

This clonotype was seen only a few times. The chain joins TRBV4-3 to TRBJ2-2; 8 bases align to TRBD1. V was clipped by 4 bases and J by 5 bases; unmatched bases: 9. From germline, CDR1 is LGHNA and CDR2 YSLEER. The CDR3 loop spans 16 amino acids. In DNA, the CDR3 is TGCGCCAGCAGCCGATTTTGGACAGGGAATACCGGGGAGCTGTTTTTT. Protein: CASSRFWTGNTGELFF.

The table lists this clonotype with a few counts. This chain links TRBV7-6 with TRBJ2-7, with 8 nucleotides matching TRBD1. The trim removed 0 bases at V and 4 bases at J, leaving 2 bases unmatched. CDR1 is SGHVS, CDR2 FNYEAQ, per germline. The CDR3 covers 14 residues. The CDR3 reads CASSLAGQVYEQYF. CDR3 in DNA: TGTGCCAGCAGCTTAGCGGGACAGGTGTACGAGCAGTACTTC.

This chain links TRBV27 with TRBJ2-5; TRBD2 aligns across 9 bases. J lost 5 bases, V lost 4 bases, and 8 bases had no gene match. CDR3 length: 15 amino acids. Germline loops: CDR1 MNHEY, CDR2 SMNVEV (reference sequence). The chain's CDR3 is CASSSPGLAKETQYF. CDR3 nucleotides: TGTGCCAGCAGTTCTCCGGGACTAGCTAAGGAGACCCAGTACTTC.

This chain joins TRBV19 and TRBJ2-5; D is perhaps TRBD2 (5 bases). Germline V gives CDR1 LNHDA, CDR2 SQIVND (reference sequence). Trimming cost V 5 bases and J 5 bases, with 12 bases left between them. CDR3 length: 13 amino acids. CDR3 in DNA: TGTGCCAGTAGTCCGCCCAGAGGGGAGACCCAGTACTTC. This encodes CASSPPRGETQYF.

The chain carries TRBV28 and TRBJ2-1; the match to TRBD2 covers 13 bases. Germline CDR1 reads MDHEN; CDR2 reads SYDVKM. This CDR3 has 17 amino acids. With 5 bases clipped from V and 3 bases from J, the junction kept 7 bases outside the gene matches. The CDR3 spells CASSPGLAGVLYNEQFF. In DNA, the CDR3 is TGTGCCAGCAGTCCAGGACTAGCGGGAGTTCTCTACAATGAGCAGTTCTTC. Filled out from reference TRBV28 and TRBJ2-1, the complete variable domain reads DVKVTQSSRYLVKRTGEKVFLECVQDMDHENMFWYRQDPGLGLRLIYFSYDVKMKEKGDIPEGYSVSREKKERFSLILESASTNQTSMYLCASSPGLAGVLYNEQFFGPGTRLTVL.

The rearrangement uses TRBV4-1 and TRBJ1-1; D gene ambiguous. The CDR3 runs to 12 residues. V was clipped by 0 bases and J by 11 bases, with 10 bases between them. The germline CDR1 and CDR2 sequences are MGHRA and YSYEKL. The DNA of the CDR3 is TGCGCCAGCAGCCAAGATGGCATACTGGCTTTCTTT. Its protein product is CASSQDGILAFF.

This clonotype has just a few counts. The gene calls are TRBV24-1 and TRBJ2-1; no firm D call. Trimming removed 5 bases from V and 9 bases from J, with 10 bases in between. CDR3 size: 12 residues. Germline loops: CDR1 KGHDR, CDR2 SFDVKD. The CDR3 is CATSASTGEQFF. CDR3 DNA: TGTGCCACCAGTGCATCAACGGGTGAGCAGTTCTTC.

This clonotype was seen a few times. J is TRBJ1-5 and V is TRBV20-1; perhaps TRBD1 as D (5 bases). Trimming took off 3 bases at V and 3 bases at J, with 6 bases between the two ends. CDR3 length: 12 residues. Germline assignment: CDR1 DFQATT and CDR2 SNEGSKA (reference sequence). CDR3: CSASRDNQPQHF. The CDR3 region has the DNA TGCAGTGCTAGCAGGGACAATCAGCCCCAGCATTTT.

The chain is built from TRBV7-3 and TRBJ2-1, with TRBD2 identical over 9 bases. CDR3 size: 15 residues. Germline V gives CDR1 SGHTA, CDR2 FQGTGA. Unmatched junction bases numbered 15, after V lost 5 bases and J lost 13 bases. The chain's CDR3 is CASSPKAGGGDEQFF. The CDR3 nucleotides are TGTGCCAGCAGCCCCAAAGCGGGAGGAGGAGACGAACAGTTCTTC.

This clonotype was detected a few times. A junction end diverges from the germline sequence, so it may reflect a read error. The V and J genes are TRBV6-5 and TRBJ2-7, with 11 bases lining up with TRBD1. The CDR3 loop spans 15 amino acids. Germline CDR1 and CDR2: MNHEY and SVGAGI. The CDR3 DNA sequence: TGTGCCGGCAGTTGGGACAGGGGGTGGTCCTACGAGCAGTACTTC. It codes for CAGSWDRGWSYEQYF.

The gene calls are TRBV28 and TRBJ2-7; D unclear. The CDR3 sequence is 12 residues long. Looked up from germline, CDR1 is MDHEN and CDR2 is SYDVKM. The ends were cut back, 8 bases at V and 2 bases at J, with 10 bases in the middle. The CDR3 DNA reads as TGTGCCAGCGGTCCCGGCACCTACGAGCAGTACTTC. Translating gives CASGPGTYEQYF.

The CDR3 sequence is CAISEGSSYQPQHF. CDR3 DNA sequence: TGTGCCATCAGTGAAGGCAGTTCTTATCAGCCCCAGCATTTT. The chain is built from TRBV10-3 and TRBJ1-5; D gene uncertain. The germline CDR1 and CDR2 sequences are ENHRY and SYGVKD. V lost 3 bases and J 5 bases, leaving 11 bases between the germline ends. The CDR3 totals 14 residues.

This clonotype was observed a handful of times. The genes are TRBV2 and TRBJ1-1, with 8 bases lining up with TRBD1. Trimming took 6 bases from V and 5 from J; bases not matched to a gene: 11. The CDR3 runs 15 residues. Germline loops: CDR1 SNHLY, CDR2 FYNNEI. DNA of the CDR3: TGTGCCAGCAGCGTTTCGACAGGGGCGGGGACTGAAGCTTTCTTT. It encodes CASSVSTGAGTEAFF.

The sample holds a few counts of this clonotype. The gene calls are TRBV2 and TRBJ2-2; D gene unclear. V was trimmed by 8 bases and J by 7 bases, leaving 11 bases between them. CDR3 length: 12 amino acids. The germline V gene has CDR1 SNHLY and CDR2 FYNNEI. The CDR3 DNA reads TGTGCCAGCGCGGCCGTCGGCGGGGAGCTGTTTTTT. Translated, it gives CASAAVGGELFF.

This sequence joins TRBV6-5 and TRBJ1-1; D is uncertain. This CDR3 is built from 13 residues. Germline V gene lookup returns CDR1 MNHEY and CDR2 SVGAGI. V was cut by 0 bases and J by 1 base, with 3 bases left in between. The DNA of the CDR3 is TGTGCCAGCAGTTACTCACGGAACACTGAAGCTTTCTTT. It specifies CASSYSRNTEAFF.

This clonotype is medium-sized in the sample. DNA of the CDR3: TGCAGTGCTAGGGACCGACTAAAGGATGGCTACACCTTC. Translated: CSARDRLKDGYTF. V usage is TRBV20-1 and J usage is TRBJ1-2; D is unclear. This CDR3 contains 13 residues. Germline-derived CDR1 and CDR2 are DFQATT and SNEGSKA (reference sequence). V was pared by 3 bases and J by 6 bases, with 14 bases between.

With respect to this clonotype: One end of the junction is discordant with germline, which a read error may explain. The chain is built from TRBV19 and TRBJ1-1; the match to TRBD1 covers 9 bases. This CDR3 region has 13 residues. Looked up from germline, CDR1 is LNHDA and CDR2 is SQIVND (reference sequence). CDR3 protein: CASSIEGTGPRAF. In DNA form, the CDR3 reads TGTGCCAGTAGTATAGAGGGGACAGGGCCACGCGCCTTT.

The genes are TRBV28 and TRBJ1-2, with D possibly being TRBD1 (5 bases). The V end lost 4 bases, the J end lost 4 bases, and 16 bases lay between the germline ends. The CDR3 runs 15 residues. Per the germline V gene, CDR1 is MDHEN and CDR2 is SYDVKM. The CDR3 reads CASSSPGRRGYGYTF. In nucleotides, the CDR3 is TGTGCCAGCAGTTCTCCGGGGCGAAGAGGCTATGGCTACACCTTC.

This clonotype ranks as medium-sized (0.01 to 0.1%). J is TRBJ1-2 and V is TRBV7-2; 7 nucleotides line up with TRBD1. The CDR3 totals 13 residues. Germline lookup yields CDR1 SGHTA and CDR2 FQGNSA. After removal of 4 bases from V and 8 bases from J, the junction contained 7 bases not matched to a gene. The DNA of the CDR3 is TGTGCCAGCAGCTACCGGGACAGTATCGGCTACACCTTC. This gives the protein CASSYRDSIGYTF.

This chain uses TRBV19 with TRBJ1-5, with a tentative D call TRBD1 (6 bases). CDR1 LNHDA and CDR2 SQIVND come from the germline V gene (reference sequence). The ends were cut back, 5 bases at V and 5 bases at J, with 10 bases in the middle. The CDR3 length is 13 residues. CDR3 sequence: CASSRAGDQPQHF. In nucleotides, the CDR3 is TGTGCCAGTAGTCGCGCAGGGGATCAGCCCCAGCATTTT.

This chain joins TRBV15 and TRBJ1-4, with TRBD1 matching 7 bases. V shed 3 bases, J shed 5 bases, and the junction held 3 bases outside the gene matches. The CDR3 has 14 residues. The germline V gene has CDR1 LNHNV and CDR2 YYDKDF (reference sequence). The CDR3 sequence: CATSSRGSNEKLFF. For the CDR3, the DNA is TGTGCCACCAGCAGCAGGGGGAGCAATGAAAAACTGTTTTTT.

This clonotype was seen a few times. For the CDR3, the DNA is TGTGCCAGCAGCTTAGCGCGGGTTTACAGGGGGCTCGGCGATACGCAGTATTTT. It codes for CASSLARVYRGLGDTQYF. The chain combines TRBV7-2 with TRBJ2-3; 9 bases agree with TRBD1. The trim removed 0 bases at V and 6 bases at J, leaving 13 bases unmatched. The CDR3 runs to 18 residues. Germline CDR1 reads SGHTA; CDR2 reads FQGNSA.

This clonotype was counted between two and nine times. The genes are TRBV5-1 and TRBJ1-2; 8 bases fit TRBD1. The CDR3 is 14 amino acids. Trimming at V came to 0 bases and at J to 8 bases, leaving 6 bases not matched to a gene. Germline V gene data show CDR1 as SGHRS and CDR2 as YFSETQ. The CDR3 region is CASSLAGTGGGYTF. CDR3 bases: TGCGCCAGCAGCTTGGCCGGGACAGGAGGCGGCTACACCTTC.

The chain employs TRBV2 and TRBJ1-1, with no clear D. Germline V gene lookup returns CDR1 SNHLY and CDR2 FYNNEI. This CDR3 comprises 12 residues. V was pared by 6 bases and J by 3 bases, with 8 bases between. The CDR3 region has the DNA TGTGCCAGCAGGGTAGAGTACACTGAAGCTTTCTTT. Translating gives CASRVEYTEAFF.

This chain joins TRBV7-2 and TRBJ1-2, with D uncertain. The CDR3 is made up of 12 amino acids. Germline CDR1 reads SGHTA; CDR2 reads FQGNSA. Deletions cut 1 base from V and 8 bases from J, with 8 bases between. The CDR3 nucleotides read TGTGCCAGCAGCTTAGGCGCGGAGGGCTACACCTTC. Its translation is CASSLGAEGYTF. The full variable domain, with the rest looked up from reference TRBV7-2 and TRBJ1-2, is GAGVSQSPSNKVTEKGKDVELRCDPISGHTALYWYRQSLGQGLEFLIYFQGNSAPDKSGLPSDRFSAERTGGSVSTLTIQRTQQEDSAVYLCASSLGAEGYTFGSGTRLTVV.

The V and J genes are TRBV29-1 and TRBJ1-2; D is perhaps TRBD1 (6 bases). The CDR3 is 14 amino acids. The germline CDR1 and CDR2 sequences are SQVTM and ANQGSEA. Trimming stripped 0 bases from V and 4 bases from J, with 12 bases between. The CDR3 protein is CSVEDRGGAYGYTF. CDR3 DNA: TGCAGCGTTGAAGATCGGGGGGGGGCCTATGGCTACACCTTC.

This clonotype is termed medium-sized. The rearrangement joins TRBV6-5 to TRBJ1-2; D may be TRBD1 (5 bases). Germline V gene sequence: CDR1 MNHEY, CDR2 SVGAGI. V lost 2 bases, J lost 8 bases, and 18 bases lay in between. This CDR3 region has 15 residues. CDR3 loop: CASSYEWGASGGYTF. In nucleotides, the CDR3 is TGTGCCAGCAGTTACGAATGGGGCGCCAGCGGAGGCTACACCTTC.

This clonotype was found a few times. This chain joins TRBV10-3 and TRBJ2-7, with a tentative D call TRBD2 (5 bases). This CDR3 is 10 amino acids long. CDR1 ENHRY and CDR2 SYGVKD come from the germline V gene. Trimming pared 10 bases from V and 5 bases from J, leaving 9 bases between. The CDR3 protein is CATGVDEQYF. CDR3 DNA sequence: TGTGCCACCGGGGTGGACGAGCAGTACTTC.